This T cell receptor beta chain was found in a study of T cell repertoires in cytomegalovirus infection. Ten or more counts support this clonotype. Germline CDR1 SNHLY, CDR2 FYNNEI. The CDR3 spans 16 residues. The V and J ends lost 2 bases and 9 bases respectively, with 20 bases between them. A single record per CDR3 protein comes from TCRdb applying MiXCR to the reads. This table holds around 210,000 distinct CDR3 sequences, around 6.2% found once. The chain links TRBV2 to TRBJ1-5; D may be TRBD1 (6 bases). The specimen was PBMCs. The sequence was collected from a human donor in good health (CMV status not recorded). Some clones in this sample may be carry-over from other donors' samples. The CDR3 region has the DNA TGTGCCAGCAGTGAAATTCGGGGGGCAGCTTCGGGGCCCCAGCATTTT. Its protein is CASSEIRGAASGPQHF.